A selection of T cell receptor beta chains follows, all from one sample in a study of regulatory T cells in long-lasting Graves disease. TCRdb re-called the multiplex PCR reads with MiXCR, one entry per CDR3 protein. In the table there are around 500,000 distinct CDR3 sequences, 12% of which are singletons. Another study also made use of these data, one on T cells in Graves' hyperthyroidism and ophthalmopathy.

This specimen consisted of peripheral blood mononuclear cells (PBMCs), obtained at new diagnosis, from a patient treated with antithyroid drugs. These receptor sequences come from a woman in her twenties or thirties with Graves disease. CDR3s include the opening cysteine and the closing phenylalanine or tryptophan. D genes are given only for firm matches. Size tells how often a clone was seen (once, few, many) or the class of an expanded clone, and some rows leave it out.

V gene,CDR3 length,clone size,J gene,D gene,CDR3 protein,CDR3 DNA
TRBV2,13,many,TRBJ2-5,NA,CASSVREQETQYF,TGTGCCAGCAGTGTACGGGAACAAGAGACCCAGTACTTC
TRBV20-1,14,few,TRBJ2-7,TRBD2,CSAGKLAGDYEQYF,TGCAGTGCTGGAAAACTAGCGGGAGACTACGAGCAGTACTTC
TRBV19,14,many,TRBJ2-7,NA,CASSMTKGLYEQYF,TGTGCCAGTAGTATGACCAAAGGGCTCTACGAGCAGTACTTC
TRBV28,11,many,TRBJ2-7,NA,CATEEGYEQYF,TGTGCCACCGAAGAGGGGTACGAGCAGTACTTC
TRBV11-3,13,many,TRBJ1-2,NA,CASSSGLGYGYTF,TGTGCCAGCAGCTCGGGTTTGGGCTATGGCTACACCTTC
TRBV27,15,many,TRBJ2-7,TRBD2,CASSSVAGGFYEQYF,TGTGCCAGCAGTTCCGTAGCGGGGGGATTTTACGAGCAGTACTTC
TRBV7-3,15,many,TRBJ2-7,TRBD2,CASSRRLAGTLEQYF,TGTGCCAGCAGCCGGAGACTAGCGGGAACTCTCGAGCAGTACTTC
TRBV28,10,many,TRBJ2-7,NA,CASRSGEQYF,TGTGCCAGCCGGTCGGGTGAGCAGTACTTC
TRBV2,12,many,TRBJ1-2,NA,CASVADNYGYTF,TGTGCCAGCGTCGCGGACAACTATGGCTACACCTTC
TRBV29-1,15,few,TRBJ2-5,NA,CSVVLAQGLQETQYF,TGCAGCGTTGTACTCGCCCAGGGATTACAAGAGACCCAGTACTTC
TRBV28,11,many,TRBJ2-3,NA,CASSETYTQYF,TGTGCCAGCAGCGAGACGTATACGCAGTATTTT
TRBV7-6,17,NA,TRBJ1-2,NA,CASSLGGGGRTNYGYTF,TGTGCCAGCAGCCTGGGAGGGGGGGGACGAACCAACTATGGCTACACCTTC
TRBV5-4,19,NA,TRBJ1-2,TRBD1,CASSLGAPGQGRASGGYTF,TGTGCCAGCAGCTTGGGCGCACCGGGACAGGGCCGTGCGAGTGGAGGCTACACCTTC
TRBV13,14,many,TRBJ1-1,TRBD1,CASSLDSGTVEAFF,TGTGCCAGCAGCTTAGATTCCGGGACAGTTGAAGCTTTCTTT
TRBV6-2/TRBV6-3,18,many,TRBJ2-1,TRBD2,CASSETIKGLAGGIGQFF,TGTGCCAGCAGTGAGACCATAAAGGGACTAGCGGGAGGAATAGGGCAGTTCTTC
TRBV7-2,15,NA,TRBJ1-5,NA,CASSPWDRAMEPQHF,TGTGCCAGCAGCCCCTGGGACCGGGCAATGGAGCCCCAGCATTTT
TRBV11-3,12,many,TRBJ2-1,NA,CASSFLRGLTIF,TGTGCCAGCAGCTTCCTCCGAGGTCTCACGATCTTC
TRBV6-2/TRBV6-3,14,NA,TRBJ2-7,TRBD1,CAISPGQGSYEQYF,TGTGCCATCTCGCCGGGACAGGGCTCCTACGAGCAGTACTTC
TRBV20-1,15,many,TRBJ2-3,NA,CSASGPRTQTDTQYF,TGCAGTGCTTCAGGTCCTAGGACTCAGACAGATACGCAGTATTTT
TRBV3-1,11,many,TRBJ2-3,NA,CASSFVDTQYF,TGTGCCAGCAGCTTCGTAGATACGCAGTATTTT
TRBV7-8,11,many,TRBJ2-1,NA,CASSWQNEQFF,TGTGCCAGCAGCTGGCAAAATGAGCAGTTCTTC
TRBV18,15,NA,TRBJ1-2,NA,CASSPLPGESYGYTF,TGTGCCAGCTCACCACTTCCCGGGGAAAGCTATGGCTACACCTTC
TRBV9,15,many,TRBJ1-2,NA,CASSAPTQGSYGYTF,TGTGCCAGCAGCGCACCAACTCAGGGAAGCTATGGCTACACCTTC
TRBV18,16,few,TRBJ2-7,NA,CASSPTIAGGAAEQYF,TGTGCCAGCTCACCCACGATAGCCGGGGGCGCGGCCGAGCAGTACTTC
TRBV12-3/TRBV12-4,11,NA,TRBJ2-2,NA,CASSESGELSF,TGTGCCAGCAGTGAGTCCGGGGAGCTGTCTTTT
TRBV5-5,13,many,TRBJ2-5,TRBD2,CASSSSGAETQYF,TGTGCCAGCAGCTCGAGCGGGGCGGAGACCCAGTACTTC
TRBV28,16,few,TRBJ1-6,NA,CASSFTGSSYNSPLHF,TGTGCCAGCAGTTTTACGGGGAGCTCCTATAATTCACCCCTCCACTTT
TRBV11-2,15,many,TRBJ2-1,NA,CASSPLWGSHNEQFF,TGTGCCAGCAGCCCCTTGTGGGGTTCGCACAATGAGCAGTTCTTC
TRBV11-2,18,many,TRBJ2-1,TRBD2,CASSLVKSSGITYNEQFF,TGTGCCAGCAGCTTAGTAAAGTCTAGCGGGATTACCTACAATGAGCAGTTCTTC
TRBV7-6,23,NA,TRBJ1-2,TRBD1,CASSLVVELGWNRGLDSSYGYTF,TGTGCCAGCAGCTTAGTAGTCGAGCTTGGGTGGAACAGGGGTCTGGACTCTAGCTATGGCTACACCTTC
TRBV20-1,14,NA,TRBJ2-4,NA,CSAREGAAKNIQYF,TGCAGTGCTAGGGAGGGCGCGGCCAAAAACATTCAGTACTTC
TRBV27,14,NA,TRBJ2-7,TRBD2,CASSSLAGDYEQYF,TGTGCCAGCAGTTCTTTAGCGGGAGACTACGAGCAGTACTTC
TRBV19,13,NA,TRBJ1-4,NA,CASSAVGDEKLFF,TGTGCCAGTAGTGCGGTGGGGGATGAAAAACTGTTTTTT
TRBV6-5,15,NA,TRBJ2-1,NA,CASSYRGLGDNEQFF,TGTGCCAGCAGTTACCGAGGGTTAGGTGACAATGAGCAGTTCTTC
TRBV6-9,17,few,TRBJ2-1,TRBD2,CASSSSGRPPKPNEQFF,TGCGCCAGCAGCTCTAGCGGGAGGCCCCCGAAGCCCAATGAGCAGTTCTTC
TRBV5-1,14,NA,TRBJ2-5,NA,CASSLTSRKETQYF,TGCGCCAGCAGCTTGACTAGCAGAAAAGAGACCCAGTACTTC
TRBV7-3,14,few,TRBJ2-1,NA,CASRPSGNYNEQFF,TGTGCCAGCAGACCCTCCGGGAATTACAATGAGCAGTTCTTC
TRBV27,17,NA,TRBJ2-1,TRBD2,CASSLHLGTSGYNEQFF,TGTGCCAGCAGTTTGCATTTGGGGACTAGCGGCTACAATGAGCAGTTCTTC
TRBV3-1,16,few,TRBJ1-1,NA,CASSPQFGDGFAEAFF,TGTGCCAGCAGCCCGCAATTCGGGGACGGGTTTGCTGAAGCTTTCTTT
TRBV28,15,many,TRBJ2-7,TRBD2,CASRKTSGITYEQYF,TGTGCCAGCAGAAAGACTAGCGGGATTACTTACGAGCAGTACTTC
TRBV6-5,14,few,TRBJ1-6,TRBD1,CASSYETGASPLHF,TGTGCCAGCAGTTACGAGACAGGGGCCTCACCCCTCCACTTT
TRBV11-2,15,many,TRBJ2-7,NA,CASSFLALSSYEQYF,TGTGCCAGCAGCTTTCTGGCCTTAAGCTCCTACGAGCAGTACTTC
TRBV7-9,15,NA,TRBJ2-7,TRBD1,CASSRGQARGYEQYF,TGTGCCAGCAGCCGCGGACAGGCGAGGGGTTACGAGCAGTACTTC
TRBV28,21,many,TRBJ1-1,TRBD1,CASSLTGRGVRGGAMNTEAFF,TGTGCCAGCAGTCTGACCGGGAGAGGGGTCAGAGGGGGCGCGATGAACACTGAAGCTTTCTTT
TRBV30,14,NA,TRBJ2-6,NA,CAWEQGSGANVLTF,TGTGCCTGGGAACAGGGCTCTGGGGCCAACGTCCTGACTTTC